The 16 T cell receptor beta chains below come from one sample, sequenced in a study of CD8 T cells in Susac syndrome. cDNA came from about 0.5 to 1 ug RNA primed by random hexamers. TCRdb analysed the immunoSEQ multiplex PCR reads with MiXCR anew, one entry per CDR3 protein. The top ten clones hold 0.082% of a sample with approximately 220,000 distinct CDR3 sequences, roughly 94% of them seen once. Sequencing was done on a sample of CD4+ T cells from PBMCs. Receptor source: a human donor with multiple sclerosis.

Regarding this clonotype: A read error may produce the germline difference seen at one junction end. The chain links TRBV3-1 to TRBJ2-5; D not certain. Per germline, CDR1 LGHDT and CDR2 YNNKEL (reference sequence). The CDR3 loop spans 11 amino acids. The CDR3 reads CASSSGRSVDF. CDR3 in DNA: TGTGCCAGCAGTTCCGGGCGTTCGGTGGACTTC.

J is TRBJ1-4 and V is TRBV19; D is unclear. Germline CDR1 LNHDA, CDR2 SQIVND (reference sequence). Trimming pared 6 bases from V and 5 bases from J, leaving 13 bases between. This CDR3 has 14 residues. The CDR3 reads CASSGGRPNEKLFF. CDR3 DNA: TGTGCCAGTAGCGGTGGAAGGCCAAATGAAAAACTGTTTTTT.

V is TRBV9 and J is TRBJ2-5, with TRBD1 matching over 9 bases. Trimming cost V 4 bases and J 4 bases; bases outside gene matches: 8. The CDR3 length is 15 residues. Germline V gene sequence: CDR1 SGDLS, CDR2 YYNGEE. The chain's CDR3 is CASSKDRGWGETQYF. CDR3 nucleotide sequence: TGTGCCAGCAGCAAGGACAGGGGATGGGGAGAGACCCAGTACTTC.

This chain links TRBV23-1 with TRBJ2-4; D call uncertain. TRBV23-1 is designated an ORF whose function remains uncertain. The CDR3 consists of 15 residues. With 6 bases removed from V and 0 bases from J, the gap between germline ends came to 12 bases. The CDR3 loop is CASRTWTIAKNIQYF. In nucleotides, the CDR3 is TGCGCCAGCAGGACCTGGACCATAGCCAAAAACATTCAGTACTTC.

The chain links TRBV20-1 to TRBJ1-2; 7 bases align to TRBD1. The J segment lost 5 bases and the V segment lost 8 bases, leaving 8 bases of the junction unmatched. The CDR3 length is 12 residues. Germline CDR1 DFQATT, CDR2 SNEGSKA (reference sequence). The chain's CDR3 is CSSPGTAYGYTF. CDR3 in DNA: TGCAGTTCCCCCGGGACAGCGTATGGCTACACCTTC.

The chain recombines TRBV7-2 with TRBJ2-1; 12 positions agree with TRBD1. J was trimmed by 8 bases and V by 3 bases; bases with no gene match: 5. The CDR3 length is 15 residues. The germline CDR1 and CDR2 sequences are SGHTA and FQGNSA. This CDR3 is CASSLGQGATYEQFF. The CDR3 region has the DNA TGTGCCAGCAGCTTGGGACAGGGGGCGACTTATGAGCAGTTCTTC.

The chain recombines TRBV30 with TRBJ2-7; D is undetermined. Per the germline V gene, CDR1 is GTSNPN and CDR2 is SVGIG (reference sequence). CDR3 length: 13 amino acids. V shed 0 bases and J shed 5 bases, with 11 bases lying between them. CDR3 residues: CAWSVFEFNEQYF. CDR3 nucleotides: TGTGCCTGGAGTGTTTTTGAGTTTAACGAGCAGTACTTC.

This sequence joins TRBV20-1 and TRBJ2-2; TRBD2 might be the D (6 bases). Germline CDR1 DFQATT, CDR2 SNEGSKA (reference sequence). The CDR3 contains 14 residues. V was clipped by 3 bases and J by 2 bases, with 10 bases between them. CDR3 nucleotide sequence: TGCAGTGCTAGGGAAGGACTAAACACCGGGGAGCTGTTTTTT. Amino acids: CSAREGLNTGELFF.

The CDR3 spells CASGPPGQGNYGYTF. The CDR3 DNA follows: TGTGCTAGTGGTCCCCCGGGACAGGGGAACTATGGCTACACCTTC. The rearrangement links TRBV12-5 to TRBJ1-2, with 10 nucleotides matching TRBD1. V shed 5 bases and J 2 bases; nucleotides not matched to a gene: 5. The CDR3 contains 15 residues. Looked up from germline, CDR1 is LGHNT and CDR2 is FRNRAP.

The CDR3 spells CASSWTGDYEQYF. CDR3 nucleotide sequence: TGCGCCAGCAGCTGGACAGGGGACTACGAGCAGTACTTC. The chain joins TRBV5-1 to TRBJ2-7; TRBD1 aligns across 9 bases. V lost 3 bases to trimming and J lost 3 bases; unmatched junction nucleotides: 1. The CDR3 totals 13 residues. CDR1 SGHRS and CDR2 YFSETQ come from the germline V gene. Full variable domain (rest looked up from reference TRBV5-1 and TRBJ2-7): KAGVTQTPRYLIKTRGQQVTLSCSPISGHRSVSWYQQTPGQGLQFLFEYFSETQRNKGNFPGRFSGRQFSNSRSEMNVSTLELGDSALYLCASSWTGDYEQYFGPGTRLTVT.

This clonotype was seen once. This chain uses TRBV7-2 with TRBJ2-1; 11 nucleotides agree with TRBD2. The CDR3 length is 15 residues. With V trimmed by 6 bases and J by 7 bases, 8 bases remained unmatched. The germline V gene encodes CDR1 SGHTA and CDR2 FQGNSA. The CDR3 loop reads CASSLTSGVLNEQFF. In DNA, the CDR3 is TGTGCCAGCAGTCTGACTAGCGGGGTTCTAAATGAGCAGTTCTTC.

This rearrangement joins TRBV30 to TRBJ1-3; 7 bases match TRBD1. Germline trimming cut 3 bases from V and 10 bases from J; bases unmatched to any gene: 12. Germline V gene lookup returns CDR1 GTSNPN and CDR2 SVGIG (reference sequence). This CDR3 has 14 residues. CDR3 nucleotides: TGTGCCTGGAGGCCCAGAATACAGGGGTTAACCATATATTTT. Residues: CAWRPRIQGLTIYF.

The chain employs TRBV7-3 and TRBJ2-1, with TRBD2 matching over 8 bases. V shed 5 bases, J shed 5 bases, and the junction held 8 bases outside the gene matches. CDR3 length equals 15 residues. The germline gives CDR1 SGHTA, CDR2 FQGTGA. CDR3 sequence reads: CASSPGRARNNEQFF. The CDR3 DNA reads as TGTGCCAGCAGCCCCGGGAGGGCGAGGAACAATGAGCAGTTCTTC. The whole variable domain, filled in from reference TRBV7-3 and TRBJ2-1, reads GAGVSQTPSNKVTEKGKYVELRCDPISGHTALYWYRQSLGQGPEFLIYFQGTGAADDSGLPNDRFFAVRPEGSVSTLKIQRTERGDSAVYLCASSPGRARNNEQFFGPGTRLTVL.

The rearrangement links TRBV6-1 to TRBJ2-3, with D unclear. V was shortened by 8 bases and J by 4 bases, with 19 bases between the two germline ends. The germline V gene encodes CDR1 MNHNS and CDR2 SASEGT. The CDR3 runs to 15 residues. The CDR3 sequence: CASESYSGWADTQYF. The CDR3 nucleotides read TGTGCCAGCGAGTCGTATTCTGGCTGGGCAGATACGCAGTATTTT.

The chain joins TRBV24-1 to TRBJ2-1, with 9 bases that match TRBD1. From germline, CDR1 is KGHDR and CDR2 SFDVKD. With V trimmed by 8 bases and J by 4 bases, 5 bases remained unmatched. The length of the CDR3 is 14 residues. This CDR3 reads CATTGQGPYNEQFF. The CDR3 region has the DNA TGTGCCACCACCGGACAGGGGCCATACAATGAGCAGTTCTTC.

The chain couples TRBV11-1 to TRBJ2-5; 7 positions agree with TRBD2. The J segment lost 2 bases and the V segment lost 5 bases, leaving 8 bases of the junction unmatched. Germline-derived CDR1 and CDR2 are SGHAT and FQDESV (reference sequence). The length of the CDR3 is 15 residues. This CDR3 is CASSPRIGGQETQYF. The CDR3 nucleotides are TGTGCCAGCAGCCCAAGGATCGGGGGGCAAGAGACCCAGTACTTC.